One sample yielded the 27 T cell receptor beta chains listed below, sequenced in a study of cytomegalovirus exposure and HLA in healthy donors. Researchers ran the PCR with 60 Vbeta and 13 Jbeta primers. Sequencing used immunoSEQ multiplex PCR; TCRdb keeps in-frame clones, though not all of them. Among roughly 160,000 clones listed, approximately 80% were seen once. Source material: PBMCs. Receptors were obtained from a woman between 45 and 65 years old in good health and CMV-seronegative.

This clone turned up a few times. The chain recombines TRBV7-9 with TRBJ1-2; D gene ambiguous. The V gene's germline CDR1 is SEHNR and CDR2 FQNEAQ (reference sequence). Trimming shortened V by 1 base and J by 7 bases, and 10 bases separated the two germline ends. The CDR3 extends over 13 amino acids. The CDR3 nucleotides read TGTGCCAGCAGCTTAGGTCGGGATGGTGGCTACACCTTC. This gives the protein CASSLGRDGGYTF.

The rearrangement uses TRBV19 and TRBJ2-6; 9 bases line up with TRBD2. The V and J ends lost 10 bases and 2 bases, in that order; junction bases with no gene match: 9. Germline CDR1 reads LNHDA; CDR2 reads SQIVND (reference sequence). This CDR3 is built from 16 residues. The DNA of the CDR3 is TGTGCCACCGCCGCGGGGGGGCTTGCTGGGGCCAACGTCCTGACTTTC. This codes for CATAAGGLAGANVLTF.

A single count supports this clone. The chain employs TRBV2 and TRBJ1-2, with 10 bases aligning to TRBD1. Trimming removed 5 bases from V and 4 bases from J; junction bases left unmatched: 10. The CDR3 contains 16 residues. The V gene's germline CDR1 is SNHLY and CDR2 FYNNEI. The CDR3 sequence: CASSTPGQGLGYGYTF. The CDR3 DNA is TGTGCCAGCAGTACTCCGGGACAGGGGCTGGGCTATGGCTACACCTTC. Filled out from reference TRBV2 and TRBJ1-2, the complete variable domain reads EPEVTQTPSHQVTQMGQEVILRCVPISNHLYFYWYRQILGQKVEFLVSFYNNEISEKSEIFDDQFSVERPDGSNFTLKIRSTKLEDSAMYFCASSTPGQGLGYGYTFGSGTRLTVV.

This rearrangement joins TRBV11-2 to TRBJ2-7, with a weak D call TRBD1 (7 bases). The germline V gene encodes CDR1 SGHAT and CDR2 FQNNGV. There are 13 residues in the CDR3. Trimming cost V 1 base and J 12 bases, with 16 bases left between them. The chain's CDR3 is CASSLGGRGQRYF. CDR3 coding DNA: TGTGCCAGCAGCTTAGGGGGGCGGGGACAGAGGTACTTC. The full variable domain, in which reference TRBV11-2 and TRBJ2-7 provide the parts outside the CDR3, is EAGVAQSPRYKIIEKRQSVAFWCNPISGHATLYWYQQILGQGPKLLIQFQNNGVVDDSQLPKDRFSAERLKGVDSTLKIQPAKLEDSAVYLCASSLGGRGQRYFGPGTRLTVT.

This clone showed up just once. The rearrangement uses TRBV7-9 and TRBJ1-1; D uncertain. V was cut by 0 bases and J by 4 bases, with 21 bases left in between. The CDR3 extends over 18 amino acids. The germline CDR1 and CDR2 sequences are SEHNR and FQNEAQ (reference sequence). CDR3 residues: CASSLASSVRGVGTEAFF. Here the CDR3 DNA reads TGTGCCAGCAGCTTAGCGTCCTCGGTTCGGGGAGTTGGCACTGAAGCTTTCTTT.

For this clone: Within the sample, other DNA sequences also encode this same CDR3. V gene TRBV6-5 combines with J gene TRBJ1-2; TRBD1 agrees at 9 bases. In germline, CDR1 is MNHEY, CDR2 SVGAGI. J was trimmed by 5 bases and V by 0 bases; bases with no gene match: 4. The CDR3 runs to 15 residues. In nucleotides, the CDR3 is TGTGCCAGCAGTTACTCGGACAGGGGAGGTTATGGCTACACCTTC. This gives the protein CASSYSDRGGYGYTF.

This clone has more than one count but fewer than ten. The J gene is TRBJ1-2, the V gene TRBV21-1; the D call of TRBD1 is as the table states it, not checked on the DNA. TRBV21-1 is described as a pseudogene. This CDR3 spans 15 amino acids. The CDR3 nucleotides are TGTGCCAGCAGCGCTTACCAGGGTCCGAAAGAGGGCTACACCTTC. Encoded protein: CASSAYQGPKEGYTF.

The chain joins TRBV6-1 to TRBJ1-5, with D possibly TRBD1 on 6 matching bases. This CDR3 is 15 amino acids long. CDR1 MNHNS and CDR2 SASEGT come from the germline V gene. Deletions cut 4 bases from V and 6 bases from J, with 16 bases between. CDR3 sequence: CASSGETGYGQPQHF. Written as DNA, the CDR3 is TGTGCCAGCAGTGGCGAGACAGGCTACGGTCAGCCCCAGCATTTT.

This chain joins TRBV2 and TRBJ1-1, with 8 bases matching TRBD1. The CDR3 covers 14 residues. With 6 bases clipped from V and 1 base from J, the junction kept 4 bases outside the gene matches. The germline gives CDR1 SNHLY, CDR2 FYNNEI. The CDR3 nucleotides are TGTGCCAGCAGCGAACAGGGGGGGAACACTGAAGCTTTCTTT. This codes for CASSEQGGNTEAFF.

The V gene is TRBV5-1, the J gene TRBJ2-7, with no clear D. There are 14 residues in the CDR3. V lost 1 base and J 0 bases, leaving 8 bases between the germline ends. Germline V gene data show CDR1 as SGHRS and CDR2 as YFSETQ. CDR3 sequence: CASSLKASSYEQYF. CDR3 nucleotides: TGCGCCAGCAGCTTGAAAGCATCCTCCTACGAGCAGTACTTC.

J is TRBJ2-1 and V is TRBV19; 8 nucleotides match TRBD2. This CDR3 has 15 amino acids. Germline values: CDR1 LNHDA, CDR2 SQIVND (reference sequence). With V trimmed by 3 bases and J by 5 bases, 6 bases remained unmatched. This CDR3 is CASSITSGRNNEQFF. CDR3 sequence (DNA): TGTGCCAGTAGTATCACTAGCGGACGAAACAATGAGCAGTTCTTC.

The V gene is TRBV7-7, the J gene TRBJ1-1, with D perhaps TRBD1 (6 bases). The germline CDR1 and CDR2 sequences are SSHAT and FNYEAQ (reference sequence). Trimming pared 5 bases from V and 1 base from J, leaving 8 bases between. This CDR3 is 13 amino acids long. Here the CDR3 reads CASSRQENTEAFF. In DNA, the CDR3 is TGTGCCAGCAGCCGACAGGAGAACACTGAAGCTTTCTTT.

The CDR3, as DNA: TGTGCCATCAGTGACCCGGGGGGCGTACGGACTGAAGCTTTCTTT. Amino acids: CAISDPGGVRTEAFF. The chain is built from TRBV10-3 and TRBJ1-1; a weak D match, TRBD1 (6 bases). The CDR3 spans 15 residues. Trimming took off 3 bases at V and 5 bases at J, with 16 bases between the two ends. Germline-derived CDR1 and CDR2 are ENHRY and SYGVKD.

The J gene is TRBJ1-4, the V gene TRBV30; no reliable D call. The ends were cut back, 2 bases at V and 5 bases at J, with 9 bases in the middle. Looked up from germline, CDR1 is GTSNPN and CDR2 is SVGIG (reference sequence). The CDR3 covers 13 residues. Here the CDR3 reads CAWSLRVNEKLFF. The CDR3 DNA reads TGTGCCTGGAGTTTACGAGTCAATGAAAAACTGTTTTTT. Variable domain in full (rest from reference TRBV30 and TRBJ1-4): SQTIHQWPATLVQPVGSPLSLECTVEGTSNPNLYWYRQAAGRGLQLLFYSVGIGQISSEVPQNLSASRPQDRQFILSSKKLLLSDSGFYLCAWSLRVNEKLFFGSGTQLSVL.

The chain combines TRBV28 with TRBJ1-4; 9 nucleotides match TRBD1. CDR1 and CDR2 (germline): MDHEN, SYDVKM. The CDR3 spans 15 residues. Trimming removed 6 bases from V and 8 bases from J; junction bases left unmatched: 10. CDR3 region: CASSVNRGPVEKLFF. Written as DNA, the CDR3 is TGTGCCAGCAGCGTAAACAGGGGGCCTGTGGAAAAACTGTTTTTT.

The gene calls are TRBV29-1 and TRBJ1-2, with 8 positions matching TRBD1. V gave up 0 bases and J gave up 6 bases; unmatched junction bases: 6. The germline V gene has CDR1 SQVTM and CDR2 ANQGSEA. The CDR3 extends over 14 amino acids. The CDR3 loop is CSVEDLGRGHGYTF. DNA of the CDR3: TGCAGCGTTGAAGATCTGGGCAGGGGGCATGGCTACACCTTC.

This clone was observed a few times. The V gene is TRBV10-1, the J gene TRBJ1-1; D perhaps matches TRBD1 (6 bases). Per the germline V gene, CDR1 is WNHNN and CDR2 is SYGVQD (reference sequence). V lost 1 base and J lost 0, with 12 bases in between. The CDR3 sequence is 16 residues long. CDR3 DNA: TGCGCCAGCAGTGAGTACAGACAGGAATTGAACACTGAAGCTTTCTTT. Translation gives CASSEYRQELNTEAFF.

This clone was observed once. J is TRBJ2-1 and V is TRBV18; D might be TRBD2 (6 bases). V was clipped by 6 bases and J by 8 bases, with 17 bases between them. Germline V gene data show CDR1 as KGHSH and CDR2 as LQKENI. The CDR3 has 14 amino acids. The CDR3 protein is CASSLGGSFYEQFF. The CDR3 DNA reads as TGTGCCAGCTCTCTTGGAGGGAGTTTCTATGAGCAGTTCTTC.

CDR3 loop: CASSPPGGLAEQYF. The DNA of the CDR3 is TGTGCCAGCAGCCCCCCGGGGGGGTTGGCCGAGCAGTACTTC. This rearrangement joins TRBV7-2 to TRBJ2-7; 8 bases are a match to TRBD2. V shed 5 bases, J shed 6 bases, and the junction held 9 bases outside the gene matches. This CDR3 contains 14 residues. Looked up from germline, CDR1 is SGHTA and CDR2 is FQGNSA.

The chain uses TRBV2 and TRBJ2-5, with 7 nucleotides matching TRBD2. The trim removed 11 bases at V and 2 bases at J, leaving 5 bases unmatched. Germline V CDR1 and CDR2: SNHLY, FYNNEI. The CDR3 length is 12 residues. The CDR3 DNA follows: TGTGCCTCAAGGGACTATCAAGAGACCCAGTACTTC. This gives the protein CASRDYQETQYF.

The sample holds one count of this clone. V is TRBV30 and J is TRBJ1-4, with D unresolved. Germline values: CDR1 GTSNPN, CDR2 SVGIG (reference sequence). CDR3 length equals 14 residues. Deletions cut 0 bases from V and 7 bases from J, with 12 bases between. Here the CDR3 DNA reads TGTGCCTGGAGTGTATCTGGTGGAGGTGAAAAACTGTTTTTT. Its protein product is CAWSVSGGGEKLFF.

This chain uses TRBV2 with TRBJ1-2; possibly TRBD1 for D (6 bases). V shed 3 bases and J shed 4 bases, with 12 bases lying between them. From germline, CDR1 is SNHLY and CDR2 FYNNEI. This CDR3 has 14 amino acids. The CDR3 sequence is CASSDQGPRYGYTF. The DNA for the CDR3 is TGTGCCAGCAGTGACCAGGGGCCTCGCTATGGCTACACCTTC.

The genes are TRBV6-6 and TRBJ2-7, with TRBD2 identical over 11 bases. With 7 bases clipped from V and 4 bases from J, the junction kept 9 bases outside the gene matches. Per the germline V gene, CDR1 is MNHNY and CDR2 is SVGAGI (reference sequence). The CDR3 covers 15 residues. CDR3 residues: CASTALAGVPYEQYF. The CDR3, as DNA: TGTGCCAGCACCGCACTAGCGGGAGTCCCATACGAGCAGTACTTC.

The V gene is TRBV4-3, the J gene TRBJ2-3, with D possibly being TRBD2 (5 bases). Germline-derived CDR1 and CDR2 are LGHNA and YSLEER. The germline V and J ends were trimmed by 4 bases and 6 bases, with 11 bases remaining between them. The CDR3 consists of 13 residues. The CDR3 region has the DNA TGCGCCAGCAGCCGCAACCCGGGGGATACGCAGTATTTT. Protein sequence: CASSRNPGDTQYF.

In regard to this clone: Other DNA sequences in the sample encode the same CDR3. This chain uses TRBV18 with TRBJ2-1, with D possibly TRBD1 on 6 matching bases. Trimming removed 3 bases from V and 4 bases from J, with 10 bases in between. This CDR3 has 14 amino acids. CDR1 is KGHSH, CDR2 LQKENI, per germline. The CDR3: CASSPPDRYNEQFF. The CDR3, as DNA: TGTGCCAGCTCACCGCCCGACAGGTACAATGAGCAGTTCTTC.

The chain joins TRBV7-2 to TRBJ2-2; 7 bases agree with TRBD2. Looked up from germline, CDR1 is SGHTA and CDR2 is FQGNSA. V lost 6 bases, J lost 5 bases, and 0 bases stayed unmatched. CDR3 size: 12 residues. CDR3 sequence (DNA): TGTGCCAGCAGGCGGGAGACCGGGGAGCTGTTTTTT. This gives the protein CASRRETGELFF.

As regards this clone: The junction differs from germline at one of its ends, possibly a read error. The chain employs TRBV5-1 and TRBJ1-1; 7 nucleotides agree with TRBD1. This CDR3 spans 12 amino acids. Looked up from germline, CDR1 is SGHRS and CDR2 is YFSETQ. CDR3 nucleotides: TGCGCCAGCAGCCCGGGGACAGCGGTCCCCGTTTTT. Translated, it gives CASSPGTAVPVF. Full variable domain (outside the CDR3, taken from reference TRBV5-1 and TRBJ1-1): KAGVTQTPRYLIKTRGQQVTLSCSPISGHRSVSWYQQTPGQGLQFLFEYFSETQRNKGNFPGRFSGRQFSNSRSEMNVSTLELGDSALYLCASSPGTAVPVFGQGTRLTVV.